One sample yielded the 2 T cell receptor beta chains listed below, sequenced in a study of blood T cell repertoires in COVID-19 (dated by TCRdb to the early 2020s). Library creation used the immunoSEQ multiplex PCR assay. This immuneACCESS table, as held by TCRdb, lists in-frame sequences with V and J called but not all clones. Of the missing ones, under half trace to an unresolved V gene in checked studies; the others have no known cause. Counted in this sample were 150,000 to 200,000 clones; 75% to 90% of them appeared once. Jointly, the top ten make up over 6% of the sample. Sequences were obtained from peripheral blood. Receptors originate from a woman in her 70s with COVID-19, enrolled during active disease.

CDR3: CASTKGGTLRYGYTF. In nucleotides, the CDR3 is TGTGCCAGCACCAAGGGAGGGACGCTCAGATATGGCTACACCTTC. V is TRBV28 and J is TRBJ1-2; the D gene is possibly TRBD1 (5 bases). CDR1 MDHEN and CDR2 SYDVKM come from the germline V gene. The CDR3 runs to 15 residues. V lost 7 bases and J lost 5, with 20 bases in between.

This rearrangement joins TRBV21-1 to TRBJ2-7; whether TRBD1, the table's D call, matches the DNA was not checked. TRBV21-1 is annotated as a pseudogene. The CDR3 spans 13 residues. Here the CDR3 DNA reads TGTGCCAGCAGCAAGAAGGGGGAATACGAGCAGTACTTC. Its translation: CASSKKGEYEQYF.